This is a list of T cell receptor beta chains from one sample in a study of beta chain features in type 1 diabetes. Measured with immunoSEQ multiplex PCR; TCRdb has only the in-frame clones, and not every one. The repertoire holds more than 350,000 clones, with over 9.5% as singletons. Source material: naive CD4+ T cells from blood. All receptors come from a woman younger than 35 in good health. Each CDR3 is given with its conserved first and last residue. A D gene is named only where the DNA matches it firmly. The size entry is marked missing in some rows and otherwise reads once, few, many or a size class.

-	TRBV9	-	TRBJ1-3	CASSVELGISGNTIYF	TGTGCCAGCAGCGTAGAACTCGGAATCTCTGGAAACACCATATATTTT
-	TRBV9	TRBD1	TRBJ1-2	CASSRAGGRGYGYTF	TGTGCCAGCAGCAGAGCAGGGGGCAGGGGCTATGGCTACACCTTC
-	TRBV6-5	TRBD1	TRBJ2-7	CASSYGQGAYEQYF	TGTGCCAGCAGTTACGGGCAGGGGGCTTACGAGCAGTACTTC
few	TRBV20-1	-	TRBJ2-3	CSARRTDTQYF	TGCAGTGCCAGAAGGACAGATACGCAGTATTTT
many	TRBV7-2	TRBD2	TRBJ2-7	CASSSGRQYEQYF	TGTGCCAGCAGTAGCGGGAGGCAATACGAGCAGTACTTC
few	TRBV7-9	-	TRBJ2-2	CASSLVGLGGELFF	TGTGCCAGCAGCTTAGTGGGGCTCGGCGGGGAGCTGTTTTTT
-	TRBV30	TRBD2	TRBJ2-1	CACQPGLAGYNEQFF	TGTGCCTGTCAACCGGGACTAGCGGGATACAATGAGCAGTTCTTC
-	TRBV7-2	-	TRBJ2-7	CASSFRYEQYF	TGTGCCAGCAGCTTCCGCTACGAGCAGTACTTC
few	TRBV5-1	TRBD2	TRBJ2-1	CASSLRLTSGRGNEQFF	TGCGCCAGCAGCTTGAGACTGACTAGCGGGAGGGGCAATGAGCAGTTCTTC
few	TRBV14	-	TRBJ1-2	CASSRRGQGWRNYGYTF	TGTGCCAGCAGCCGCCGGGGGCAGGGGTGGAGGAACTATGGCTACACCTTC
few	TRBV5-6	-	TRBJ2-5	CASSTADSGLETQYF	TGTGCCAGCAGCACCGCCGACAGTGGGCTAGAGACCCAGTACTTC
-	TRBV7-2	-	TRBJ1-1	CASSLSQNTEAFF	TGTGCCAGCAGCTTGTCACAGAACACTGAAGCTTTCTTT
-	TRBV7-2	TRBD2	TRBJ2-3	CASSSGLPTDTQYF	TGTGCCAGCAGCTCGGGACTACCGACAGATACGCAGTATTTT
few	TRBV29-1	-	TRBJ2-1	CSVGFILTDNEQFF	TGCAGCGTTGGATTCATCCTTACCGACAATGAGCAGTTCTTC
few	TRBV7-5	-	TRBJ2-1	CARSLYRGTSYNEQFF	TGTGCCAGAAGCTTGTACAGGGGAACATCCTACAATGAGCAGTTCTTC